Below, one T cell receptor beta chain is given with its context. These data originate in a study of OX40 agonist ivuxolimab in advanced cancers. About the study: Patients with prior anti-PD-1, anti-PD-L1 or anti-CTLA-4 therapy were eligible; 40% had some.

The method was immunoSEQ multiplex PCR; TCRdb's version includes in-frame clones alone and lacks a portion of them. The repertoire holds roughly 68,000 clones, with roughly nine tenths as singletons. The CDR3 sequence is 15 residues long. Germline values: CDR1 ENHRY, CDR2 SYGVKD. Trimming stripped 6 bases from V and 3 bases from J, with 18 bases between. Blood specimens came from baseline, cycle 4 day 1, and cycle 7 day 1. The source is an adult with an advanced solid tumor such as melanoma, head and neck, liver or kidney cancer. This rearrangement joins TRBV10-3 to TRBJ2-7, with D possibly being TRBD1 (6 bases). This specimen consisted of CD4+ or CD8+ T cells sorted from blood, obtained in a trial of the OX40 agonist ivuxolimab. The CDR3 loop reads CAISTARGSFYEQYF. The DNA for the CDR3 is TGTGCCATCAGCACTGCAAGGGGGTCATTCTACGAGCAGTACTTC.